This TCR beta chain was observed in a study of patients and donors after allogeneic stem cell transplantation. Looked up from germline, CDR1 is SNHLY and CDR2 is FYNNEI. The junction had 7 bases not matched to a gene; V was cut back by 3 bases and J by 11 bases. This CDR3 is built from 14 residues. TCRdb redid the calling of the RT-PCR reads with MiXCR, one entry per CDR3 protein. The sample includes over 350,000 distinct CDR3 sequences, roughly 16% seen only once; the top ten take roughly 7.2%. The chain joins TRBV2 to TRBJ2-1, with TRBD2 matching over 10 bases. Sequencing was performed on blood, either unsorted or a sorted T cell fraction (not recorded which). The origin of this receptor is a human donor who was either an allogeneic HSCT recipient or a stem cell or donor lymphocyte infusion donor (not recorded which). It is not recorded whose cells these are; they may come from a transplant donor. The CDR3 sequence: CASSDRLAGVQQFF. In DNA, the CDR3 is TGTGCCAGCAGTGACAGGCTAGCGGGGGTCCAGCAGTTCTTC.